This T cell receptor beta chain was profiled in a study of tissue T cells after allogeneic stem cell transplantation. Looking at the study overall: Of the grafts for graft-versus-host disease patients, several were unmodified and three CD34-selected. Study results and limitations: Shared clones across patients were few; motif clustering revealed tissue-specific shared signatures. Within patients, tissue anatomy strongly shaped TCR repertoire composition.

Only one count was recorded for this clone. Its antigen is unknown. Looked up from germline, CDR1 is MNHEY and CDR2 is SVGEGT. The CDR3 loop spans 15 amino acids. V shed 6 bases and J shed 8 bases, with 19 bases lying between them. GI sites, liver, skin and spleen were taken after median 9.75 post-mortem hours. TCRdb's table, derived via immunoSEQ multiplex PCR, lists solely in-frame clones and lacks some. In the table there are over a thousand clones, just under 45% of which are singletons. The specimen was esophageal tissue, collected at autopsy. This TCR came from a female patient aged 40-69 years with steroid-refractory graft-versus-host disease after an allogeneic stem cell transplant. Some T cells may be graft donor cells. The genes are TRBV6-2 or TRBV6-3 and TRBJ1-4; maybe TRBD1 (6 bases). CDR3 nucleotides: TGTGCCAGCAGCTCCTCATCGGGGGGCAGGGAAAAACTGTTTTTT. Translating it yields CASSSSSGGREKLFF.